Listed here is a single T cell receptor beta chain. Its antigen is currently not known. Base-call qualities are not available, and no considerably larger clone is one nucleotide away. RNA was extracted with the RNeasy kit and roughly 0.5 to 1 ug was reverse transcribed using random hexamers. The immunoSEQ multiplex PCR assay, which covers 54 Vbeta and 13 Jbeta segments, was used to amplify TCR beta CDR3 regions. PCR amplification bias was corrected using a synthetic template baseline for primer optimization and computational correction. The authors' analysis ran thus. Reads were annotated to V, D and J genes according to IMGT and were analyzed with immunoSEQ Analyzer, with only productive sequences retained. Clonality was calculated as one minus the Shannon entropy normalized by log2 of the number of productive unique sequences. For each patient and control, public and private clones were evaluated among the 100 most prevalent clones. A clone was defined as Susac-specific if it was absent from the healthy and MS cohorts, from 1052 published viral clones and from other ImmuneACCESS disease sequences. The public reads were reanalyzed by TCRdb: fastp trimming at Q25, MiXCR alignment, in-frame beta chains only. Entries are consolidated by CDR3 protein sequence, retaining the most common genes and DNA. The V and J calls and clone size come from TCRdb's table, not from the authors' own analysis. For this sample the table gives 40,000 to 55,000 distinct CDR3 sequences, of which 80% to 95% were detected only once. The top ten clones comprise approximately 0.41% of the sample.

Peripheral blood CD8+ and CD4+ T cells from healthy donors, Susac syndrome patients and multiple sclerosis patients were profiled using high-throughput TCR beta sequencing. Healthy donors were age- and sex-matched controls. CD8+ TEMRA cells were enriched by FACS, while bulk CD8+ and CD4+ T cells were purified by magnetic negative isolation. Blood was collected in EDTA tubes and processed within 24 hours, with PBMCs isolated through density gradient centrifugation. PBMCs intended for TCR sequencing were cryopreserved in liquid nitrogen and thawed later in a water bath at 37 degrees C. The sorted or isolated CD4+, CD8+ and CD8+ TEMRA cells reached a purity of at least 90%. This specimen comes from a study of CD8 T cells in Susac syndrome (dated by TCRdb to the late 2010s). About the study as a whole: Repertoire sequencing was used to test whether CD8+ T cell activation and differentiation in Susac syndrome was antigen driven. The study compared CD8+ T cell repertoire clonality among 12 healthy donors, some 14 Susac syndrome patients and fewer than 19 multiple sclerosis patients.

General conclusions and limits of the study: The TCR sequencing and HLA analysis was acknowledged to have included a relatively small number of individuals.

The germline V gene supplies CDR1 MGHDK and CDR2 SYGVNS. The CDR3 holds 11 amino acids from the cysteine to the phenylalanine. Of the read, only the CDR3 DNA is kept; its 33 bases are in frame from base 1. Deletion took 5 bases off V and 4 bases off J, with a span of 6 bases between the germline ends. The sequenced material came from CD8+ T cells from PBMCs. The receptor chain draws on TRBV25-1 and TRBJ2-7; the D gene lacks a confident call. This sequence originates from a human donor in good health. This receptor carries the CDR3 CASSPDYEQYF. The DNA sequence is given as TGTGCCAGCAGTCCAGATTACGAGCAGTACTTC.